Reported below is one TCR beta chain. These data belong to a study of blood T cell repertoires in COVID-19. Study-level background: Acute-phase and convalescent COVID-19 samples originated in the United States, Italy and Spain.

Germline CDR1 SGHTA, CDR2 FQGTGA. After removal of 4 bases from V and 4 bases from J, the junction contained 4 bases not matched to a gene. This CDR3 spans 15 amino acids. Measured with immunoSEQ multiplex PCR; TCRdb has only the in-frame clones, and not every one. The profile covers some 290,000 clones, with roughly 90% appearing a single time and 1% taken by the ten largest. Material: peripheral blood. The TCR originated in a woman between 35 and 50 years old with COVID-19, enrolled during active disease. This rearrangement joins TRBV7-3 to TRBJ2-1; 10 nucleotides align to TRBD2. CDR3 nucleotides: TGTGCCAGCAGCTCTAGCGGGAGTGAGTACAATGAGCAGTTCTTC. Its protein product is CASSSSGSEYNEQFF.